The 32 T cell receptor beta chains below were found in one sample sequenced in a study of early T cells in non-severe SARS-CoV-2 infection. From the 5' RACE reads, TCRdb called clonotypes with MiXCR, one entry per CDR3 protein. The sample lists under 100,000 distinct CDR3 sequences; about an eighth were seen once. Sequencing used whole blood. These receptors all stem from an adult who was a healthcare worker with PCR-confirmed SARS-CoV-2 infection or an uninfected control (not recorded which).

Details on this clonotype: A much larger clone is a single base away; this may be a read error. The chain links TRBV30 to TRBJ2-2; 10 bases line up with TRBD2. CDR3 length equals 15 residues. CDR1 and CDR2 from the germline V gene are GTSNPN and SVGIG (reference sequence). CDR3 coding DNA: TGTGCCTGCAGTGGGACTAGCGCGAACACCGGGGAGCTGTTTTTT. Amino acid sequence: CACSGTSANTGELFF.

On this clonotype itself: A much larger clone differs from this one at a single base, so this may be a read error. The chain links TRBV7-9 to TRBJ1-5; TRBD1 matches at 8 bases. Germline-derived CDR1 and CDR2 are SEHNR and FQNEAQ (reference sequence). The CDR3 totals 15 residues. The CDR3 nucleotides are TGTGCCAGCAGCTCGGGACAGGCCCGCAATCGGCCCCAGCATTTT. This sequence encodes CASSSGQARNRPQHF.

This chain connects TRBV7-2 to TRBJ1-1; 7 bases are a match to TRBD1. This CDR3 has 13 amino acids. Germline V gene data show CDR1 as SGHTA and CDR2 as FQGNSA. V was clipped by 1 base and J by 7 bases; unmatched bases: 3. The CDR3 nucleotides read TGTGCCAGCAGCTTAGACAGGGGTGTTGAAGCTTTCTTT. This translates into CASSLDRGVEAFF.

The chain has TRBV6-1 and TRBJ1-5, with D perhaps matching TRBD1 (6 bases). The CDR3 is 14 amino acids. Germline V gene lookup returns CDR1 MNHNS and CDR2 SASEGT. Deletions cut 7 bases from V and 3 bases from J, with 13 bases between. The CDR3 sequence is CASTPRGANQPQHF. The DNA for the CDR3 is TGTGCCAGCACCCCCCGGGGGGCCAATCAGCCCCAGCATTTT.

This chain connects TRBV6-5 to TRBJ2-4; TRBD1 matches at 7 bases. This CDR3 contains 17 residues. Germline lookup yields CDR1 MNHEY and CDR2 SVGAGI. The V and J ends lost 4 bases and 0 bases, in that order; junction bases with no gene match: 9. CDR3 DNA sequence: TGTGCCAGCAGTTCCTTAAAGGACAGGCTAGCCAAAAACATTCAGTACTTC. This encodes CASSSLKDRLAKNIQYF.

V usage is TRBV11-2 and J usage is TRBJ1-2, with D maybe TRBD1 (5 bases). There are 14 residues in the CDR3. V was clipped by 1 base and J by 3 bases, with 9 bases between them. Germline values: CDR1 SGHAT, CDR2 FQNNGV. The CDR3 reads CASSLGGIHYGYTF. In DNA form, the CDR3 reads TGTGCCAGCAGCTTAGGGGGGATCCACTATGGCTACACCTTC.

This clonotype was seen repeatedly, ten times or more. CDR3 in DNA: TGTGCCAGCAGTGATTACAGGGGGAGGGGGTATGGCTACACCTTC. It codes for CASSDYRGRGYGYTF. The rearrangement links TRBV25-1 to TRBJ1-2; TRBD1 matches at 8 bases. Germline V CDR1 and CDR2: MGHDK, SYGVNS. The ends lost 3 bases at V and 5 bases at J; junction bases unmatched: 8. This CDR3 is 15 amino acids long.

This clonotype has a count of ten or more. The chain employs TRBV5-6 and TRBJ1-2; D not certain. CDR1 and CDR2 from the germline V gene are SGHDT and YYEEEE. This CDR3 has 17 amino acids. V lost 6 bases, J lost 4 bases, and 25 bases lay in between. The CDR3 sequence: CASNSIEREVMGYGYTF. In DNA form, the CDR3 reads TGTGCCAGCAACTCCATCGAGAGGGAAGTAATGGGCTATGGCTACACCTTC.

This clonotype has a count of ten or more. The chain couples TRBV7-2 to TRBJ1-6; D remains ambiguous. The germline CDR1 and CDR2 sequences are SGHTA and FQGNSA. The CDR3 is 13 amino acids. The ends were cut back, 5 bases at V and 7 bases at J, with 9 bases in the middle. CDR3 region: CASSPSGNSPLHF. CDR3 coding DNA: TGTGCCAGCAGCCCTTCGGGCAATTCACCCCTCCACTTT.

In its sample, this clonotype was seen a few times. The J gene is TRBJ1-2, the V gene TRBV7-2; 9 bases are shared with TRBD1. The CDR3 is made up of 14 amino acids. V lost 5 bases, J lost 8 bases, and 9 bases stayed unmatched. Looked up from germline, CDR1 is SGHTA and CDR2 is FQGNSA. The CDR3, as DNA: TGTGCCAGCAGCGCGGGACAGGGACTGAGAGGCTACACCTTC. Translating it yields CASSAGQGLRGYTF.

The chain couples TRBV11-2 to TRBJ1-6; 10 nucleotides line up with TRBD1. The CDR3 length is 14 residues. V shed 3 bases and J 9 bases; nucleotides not matched to a gene: 2. Germline CDR1 and CDR2: SGHAT and FQNNGV. This CDR3 reads CASSLGTGASPLHF. DNA for the CDR3: TGTGCCAGCAGCTTGGGGACAGGGGCTTCACCCCTCCACTTT.

This rearrangement joins TRBV29-1 to TRBJ2-7; D assignment may be TRBD1 or TRBD2 (5 bases each). This CDR3 region has 13 residues. CDR1 is SQVTM and CDR2 is ANQGSEA in the germline V gene. Trimming took off 7 bases at V and 5 bases at J, with 18 bases between the two ends. In DNA form, the CDR3 reads TGCAGCGGGAGGAATACAGGCGGCAACGAGCAGTACTTC. Its translation: CSGRNTGGNEQYF.

The chain carries TRBV29-1 and TRBJ2-1, with D perhaps matching TRBD1 (5 bases). Germline V lookup: CDR1 SQVTM, CDR2 ANQGSEA. The germline V and J ends were trimmed by 1 base and 8 bases, with 15 bases remaining between them. The CDR3 loop spans 14 amino acids. The CDR3 sequence: CSVEGVGESYEQFF. The CDR3 DNA is TGCAGCGTTGAAGGGGTAGGGGAATCATATGAGCAGTTCTTC.

The chain has TRBV15 and TRBJ1-1, with D tentatively TRBD1 (5 bases). The CDR3 runs to 13 residues. V lost 0 bases to trimming and J lost 11 bases, with 13 bases between them. CDR1 and CDR2 (germline): LNHNV, YYDKDF (reference sequence). This chain's CDR3 is CATSREGRVEAFF. The CDR3 region has the DNA TGTGCCACCAGCAGAGAGGGCAGGGTGGAGGCTTTCTTT.

In this sample, this clonotype turned up many times. V is TRBV2 and J is TRBJ2-1; possibly TRBD2 for D (5 bases). CDR3 length: 12 residues. V lost 7 bases and J lost 6, with 10 bases in between. Germline CDR1 is SNHLY and CDR2 is FYNNEI. The CDR3 region is CASMERFNEQFF. CDR3 coding DNA: TGTGCCAGCATGGAGCGGTTCAATGAGCAGTTCTTC.

This clonotype was detected ten times or more. V is TRBV5-1 and J is TRBJ1-2; 9 bases are shared with TRBD1. The CDR3 spans 13 residues. The V and J ends lost 4 bases and 8 bases, in that order; junction bases with no gene match: 6. Germline V gene sequence: CDR1 SGHRS, CDR2 YFSETQ. CDR3 DNA sequence: TGCGCCAGCAGCCCCAGACAGGGGGTCGGCTACACCTTC. It encodes CASSPRQGVGYTF.

This clonotype has at least ten counts. The chain links TRBV2 to TRBJ2-1; TRBD2 matches 10 bases. Trimming removed 5 bases from V and 8 bases from J; junction bases left unmatched: 9. The V gene's germline CDR1 is SNHLY and CDR2 FYNNEI. The CDR3 covers 15 residues. CDR3 region: CASSPGLASGDEQFF. DNA of the CDR3: TGTGCCAGCAGTCCGGGACTAGCGTCGGGCGATGAGCAGTTCTTC.

V usage is TRBV2 and J usage is TRBJ2-7; tentatively, D is TRBD1 (6 bases). Trimming removed 10 bases from V and 2 bases from J, with 27 bases in between. The CDR3 has 17 amino acids. Germline loops: CDR1 SNHLY, CDR2 FYNNEI. The chain's CDR3 is CAILGYYPQDRTYEQYF. The CDR3 bases are TGTGCCATCCTCGGCTACTACCCCCAGGACAGAACCTACGAGCAGTACTTC.

This clonotype was seen a handful of times. The chain combines TRBV5-1 with TRBJ1-2; the match to TRBD1 covers 10 bases. Unmatched junction bases numbered 4, after V lost 2 bases and J lost 6 bases. From germline, CDR1 is SGHRS and CDR2 YFSETQ. The CDR3 contains 14 residues. CDR3 sequence reads: CASSFNDRGHGYTF. In nucleotides, the CDR3 is TGCGCCAGCAGCTTCAATGACAGGGGGCATGGCTACACCTTC.

This clonotype was seen a few times. This chain joins TRBV6-5 and TRBJ2-3; TRBD2 matches at 8 bases. This CDR3 spans 14 amino acids. The germline gives CDR1 MNHEY, CDR2 SVGAGI. J gave up 4 bases and V 6 bases, and 6 bases lay outside the gene matches. As DNA, the CDR3 is TGTGCCAGCAGACTCGGACTAGCTCCAGATACGCAGTATTTT. Encoded protein: CASRLGLAPDTQYF.

CDR3 bases: TGTGCCAGCAGGGGTGGCAGCCTAGGGACAGGGGCTACTGAAGCTTTCTTT. Its translation is CASRGGSLGTGATEAFF. The chain joins TRBV12-3 or TRBV12-4 to TRBJ1-1; 10 nucleotides agree with TRBD1. The CDR3 has 17 amino acids. J gave up 5 bases and V 6 bases, and 15 bases lay outside the gene matches.

This clonotype has a handful of counts. This chain links TRBV5-6 with TRBJ2-5; tentatively, D is TRBD2 (6 bases). Germline V lookup: CDR1 SGHDT, CDR2 YYEEEE. V was clipped by 0 bases and J by 5 bases, with 11 bases between them. The CDR3 spans 14 residues. The CDR3 protein is CASSLGRAVETQYF. CDR3 nucleotide sequence: TGTGCCAGCAGCTTGGGGAGGGCGGTGGAGACCCAGTACTTC.

This clonotype occurred many times. V and J are TRBV6-6 and TRBJ2-3; D ambiguous. The CDR3 consists of 14 residues. The V gene's germline CDR1 is MNHNY and CDR2 SVGAGI (reference sequence). V was trimmed by 2 bases and J by 6 bases, leaving 12 bases between them. CDR3 nucleotides: TGTGCCAGCAGTTACCGAGGTACCTACGATACGCAGTATTTT. Its protein product is CASSYRGTYDTQYF.

A few counts support this clonotype. A read error may be the cause here, since a much bigger clone is one base away. This sequence joins TRBV6-2 or TRBV6-3 and TRBJ1-1; no clear D. V dropped 2 bases and J dropped 0 bases, with 13 bases sitting between them. The CDR3 loop spans 16 amino acids. Germline V gene lookup returns CDR1 MNHEY and CDR2 SVGEGT. In DNA form, the CDR3 reads TGTGCCAGCAGTTACCGATCGACCAGCATGAACACTGAAGCTTTCTTT. It is translated as CASSYRSTSMNTEAFF.

This clonotype was counted at least ten times. V and J are TRBV19 and TRBJ1-4, with D possibly being TRBD1 (5 bases). Germline V CDR1 and CDR2: LNHDA, SQIVND (reference sequence). The V and J ends lost 10 bases and 2 bases respectively, with 20 bases between them. CDR3 length: 16 amino acids. CDR3 nucleotides: TGTGCCACCGCCCGATCTACGGGGCCGACTAATGAAAAACTGTTTTTT. This gives the protein CATARSTGPTNEKLFF. Filled out from reference TRBV19 and TRBJ1-4, the complete variable domain reads DGGITQSPKYLFRKEGQNVTLSCEQNLNHDAMYWYRQDPGQGLRLIYYSQIVNDFQKGDIAEGYSVSREKKESFPLTVTSAQKNPTAFYLCATARSTGPTNEKLFFGSGTQLSVL.

The chain recombines TRBV25-1 with TRBJ2-5, with 9 bases fitting TRBD2. CDR3 size: 14 residues. Germline V CDR1 and CDR2: MGHDK, SYGVNS. With V trimmed by 4 bases and J by 5 bases, 5 bases remained unmatched. The CDR3 sequence: CASSVAGGLETQYF. CDR3 bases: TGTGCCAGCAGTGTGGCGGGGGGGCTCGAGACCCAGTACTTC. Combining the CDR3 with reference TRBV25-1 and TRBJ2-5 gives the whole variable domain EADIYQTPRYLVIGTGKKITLECSQTMGHDKMYWYQQDPGMELHLIHYSYGVNSTEKGDLSSESTVSRIRTEHFPLTLESARPSHTSQYLCASSVAGGLETQYFGPGTRLLVL.

The table lists this clonotype with many counts. The rearrangement uses TRBV11-2 and TRBJ2-3; weak D call: TRBD1 (6 bases). Germline V CDR1 and CDR2: SGHAT, FQNNGV. V shed 1 base and J shed 0 bases, with 11 bases lying between them. This CDR3 is built from 16 residues. The CDR3 protein is CASSLGHRASTDTQYF. CDR3 DNA sequence: TGTGCCAGCAGCTTAGGCCACAGGGCTAGCACAGATACGCAGTATTTT.

CDR3 sequence (DNA): TGTGCCAGCAGCTCAACCGGGACAGGGTGGTACGAGCAGTACTTC. Encoded protein: CASSSTGTGWYEQYF. The chain joins TRBV7-9 to TRBJ2-7; 9 positions agree with TRBD1. CDR3 size: 15 residues. V lost 4 bases and J lost 4; bases outside the gene matches: 8. CDR1 is SEHNR and CDR2 is FQNEAQ in the germline V gene (reference sequence).

V usage is TRBV12-3 or TRBV12-4 and J usage is TRBJ1-2, with D possibly matching TRBD1 (6 bases). This CDR3 region has 14 residues. V lost 2 bases and J 4 bases, leaving 11 bases between the germline ends. The CDR3 nucleotides read TGTGCCAGCAGTTTAAAGAGGGGGACCTATGGCTACACCTTC. Its protein is CASSLKRGTYGYTF.

This clonotype was seen many times. The chain combines TRBV12-3 or TRBV12-4 with TRBJ1-2; 10 positions match TRBD1. Unmatched junction bases numbered 3, after V lost 7 bases and J lost 1 base. The CDR3 has 14 residues. CDR3 bases: TGTGCCAGCAACGGACAGGGGGTTAACTATGGCTACACCTTC. Its protein product is CASNGQGVNYGYTF.

The V gene is TRBV29-1, the J gene TRBJ2-1; D is ambiguous. V lost 3 bases to trimming and J lost 9 bases, with 12 bases between them. Germline CDR1 reads SQVTM; CDR2 reads ANQGSEA. CDR3 length: 12 amino acids. CDR3 loop: CSVDPTVGEQFF. The CDR3 DNA reads as TGCAGCGTTGATCCCACAGTCGGTGAGCAGTTCTTC.

This clonotype was seen many times. The genes are TRBV25-1 and TRBJ1-1; 8 bases are a match to TRBD1. Germline V lookup: CDR1 MGHDK, CDR2 SYGVNS. The CDR3 has 15 residues. V shed 5 bases, J shed 5 bases, and the junction held 10 bases outside the gene matches. The CDR3: CASSLQGASITEAFF. The CDR3 nucleotides are TGTGCCAGCAGTCTCCAGGGGGCTTCAATAACTGAAGCTTTCTTT.